These T cell receptor beta chains were read from a single sample in a study of STAT3 mutations in large granular lymphocyte leukemia. TCRdb keeps only in-frame clones here, not all; method: immunoSEQ multiplex PCR. The sample holds 15,000 or so clones, roughly 80% seen once. The sequencing input was peripheral blood mononuclear cells. These receptors were taken from a man in his sixties with T-cell large granular lymphocyte leukemia. Some clones in this sample may be carry-over from other donors' samples. CDR3s include the opening cysteine and the closing phenylalanine or tryptophan. Each record gives: J gene, D gene, clone size, V gene, CDR3 protein, CDR3 DNA. A D gene is named only where the DNA matches it firmly. The size of a clone is reported for some rows only, either as once, few or many, or as a class for expanded clones.

J gene: TRBJ2-7; D gene: .; clone size: .; V gene: TRBV28; CDR3 protein: CASTSHREQYF; CDR3 DNA: TGTGCCAGCACTTCGCACAGGGAGCAGTACTTC
J gene: TRBJ1-2; D gene: TRBD1; clone size: .; V gene: TRBV7-9; CDR3 protein: CASSSGTGNYGYTF; CDR3 DNA: TGTGCCAGCAGCTCCGGGACAGGAAACTATGGCTACACCTTC
J gene: TRBJ2-3; D gene: TRBD2; clone size: .; V gene: TRBV6-1; CDR3 protein: CASMRGLAGTDTQYF; CDR3 DNA: TGTGCCAGCATGCGGGGACTAGCGGGCACAGATACGCAGTATTTT
J gene: TRBJ2-5; D gene: .; clone size: once; V gene: TRBV2; CDR3 protein: CASSDVSRETQYF; CDR3 DNA: TGTGCCAGCAGTGACGTGTCCAGGGAGACCCAGTACTTC
J gene: TRBJ2-7; D gene: TRBD2; clone size: .; V gene: TRBV9; CDR3 protein: CASSPRIAGDHEQYF; CDR3 DNA: TGTGCCAGCAGCCCCCGTATAGCGGGAGACCACGAGCAGTACTTC
J gene: TRBJ2-1; D gene: .; clone size: .; V gene: TRBV18; CDR3 protein: CASFPGGGMGLYNEQFF; CDR3 DNA: TGTGCCAGCTTCCCCGGGGGCGGGATGGGACTCTACAATGAGCAGTTCTTC
J gene: TRBJ2-7; D gene: .; clone size: .; V gene: TRBV5-1; CDR3 protein: CASSLLGSYEQYF; CDR3 DNA: TGCGCCAGCAGCTTGTTGGGCAGCTACGAGCAGTACTTC
J gene: TRBJ2-7; D gene: .; clone size: once; V gene: TRBV27; CDR3 protein: CAGSLSLAPARSEQYF; CDR3 DNA: TGTGCCGGCAGTTTAAGTCTAGCGCCCGCCCGCTCCGAGCAGTACTTC
J gene: TRBJ2-1; D gene: .; clone size: .; V gene: TRBV7-9; CDR3 protein: CASSSPTQNEQFF; CDR3 DNA: TGTGCCAGCAGCTCACCGACCCAAAATGAGCAGTTCTTC
J gene: TRBJ1-2; D gene: .; clone size: .; V gene: TRBV6-5; CDR3 protein: CASSYAGAGYTF; CDR3 DNA: TGTGCCAGCAGTTACGCCGGGGCTGGCTACACCTTC
J gene: TRBJ2-7; D gene: .; clone size: .; V gene: TRBV7-2; CDR3 protein: CASGPSDWYSYEQYF; CDR3 DNA: TGTGCCAGCGGCCCCTCCGACTGGTACTCCTACGAGCAGTACTTC
J gene: TRBJ1-2; D gene: TRBD1; clone size: once; V gene: TRBV28; CDR3 protein: CASSPTGGGYGYTF; CDR3 DNA: TGTGCCAGCAGTCCAACAGGGGGGGGCTATGGCTACACCTTC
J gene: TRBJ2-3; D gene: .; clone size: .; V gene: TRBV5-1; CDR3 protein: CASSPPDSPSTDTQYF; CDR3 DNA: TGCGCCAGCAGTCCACCCGACAGTCCGAGCACAGATACGCAGTATTTT
J gene: TRBJ2-1; D gene: .; clone size: .; V gene: TRBV5-1; CDR3 protein: CASSSGTTFTMQQFF; CDR3 DNA: TGCGCCAGCAGCTCCGGGACAACCTTTACAATGCAGCAGTTCTTC
J gene: TRBJ2-7; D gene: TRBD2; clone size: .; V gene: TRBV6-5; CDR3 protein: CASSRNGGSSYEQYF; CDR3 DNA: TGTGCCAGCAGTCGAAATGGCGGGAGCTCCTACGAGCAGTACTTC
J gene: TRBJ1-1; D gene: .; clone size: .; V gene: TRBV9; CDR3 protein: CASSRAGMNTEAFF; CDR3 DNA: TGTGCCAGCAGCCGGGCGGGGATGAACACTGAAGCTTTCTTT
J gene: TRBJ2-7; D gene: TRBD2; clone size: .; V gene: TRBV9; CDR3 protein: CASSTGTSGSIYEQYF; CDR3 DNA: TGTGCCAGCAGCACCGGGACTAGCGGGAGTATTTACGAGCAGTACTTC
J gene: TRBJ1-2; D gene: TRBD1; clone size: .; V gene: TRBV7-9; CDR3 protein: CASSFFGTGSNYGYTF; CDR3 DNA: TGTGCCAGCAGCTTCTTTGGGACAGGGTCTAACTATGGCTACACCTTC
J gene: TRBJ2-7; D gene: .; clone size: once; V gene: TRBV29-1; CDR3 protein: CSVEDPRGGSNEQYF; CDR3 DNA: TGCAGCGTTGAAGATCCAAGGGGGGGTTCGAACGAGCAGTACTTC
J gene: TRBJ2-7; D gene: .; clone size: .; V gene: TRBV7-6; CDR3 protein: CASSLVEGARYEQYF; CDR3 DNA: TGTGCCAGCAGCTTAGTGGAGGGGGCGCGGTACGAGCAGTACTTC
J gene: TRBJ2-7; D gene: .; clone size: .; V gene: TRBV6-1; CDR3 protein: CASSTAGAGAYEQYF; CDR3 DNA: TGTGCCAGCAGTACAGCGGGTGCAGGAGCCTACGAGCAGTACTTC
J gene: TRBJ2-5; D gene: TRBD2; clone size: .; V gene: TRBV7-8; CDR3 protein: CASSLGLAGVETQYF; CDR3 DNA: TGTGCCAGCAGCTTGGGACTAGCGGGAGTAGAGACCCAGTACTTC
J gene: TRBJ1-5; D gene: .; clone size: .; V gene: TRBV7-9; CDR3 protein: CASSPGGGNQPQHF; CDR3 DNA: TGTGCCAGCAGTCCGGGCGGGGGCAATCAGCCCCAGCATTTT
J gene: TRBJ2-1; D gene: .; clone size: once; V gene: TRBV6-5; CDR3 protein: CASQGATSGGNEQFF; CDR3 DNA: TGTGCCAGCCAGGGGGCGACTAGCGGAGGGAATGAGCAGTTCTTC